A selection of T cell receptor beta chains follows, all from one sample in a study of cytomegalovirus exposure and HLA in healthy donors. Assay used: immunoSEQ multiplex PCR; TCRdb lists only in-frame clones, some missing. Here the sample spans 85,000 to 120,000 clones, roughly 76% being singletons. Sequenced: PBMCs. Receptor source: a woman between 45 and 60 years old in good health and CMV-seropositive. Each CDR3 is given with its conserved first and last residue. The D gene is left open where the match is weak. Size tells how often a clone was seen (once, few, many) or the class of an expanded clone, and some rows leave it out.

d_gene	v_gene	abundance	j_gene	CDR3aa	CDR3nt
.	TRBV6-1	once	TRBJ2-3	CASSVGGDTQYF	TGTGCCAGCAGTGTAGGAGGGGATACGCAGTATTTT
.	TRBV4-2	.	TRBJ2-5	CASSPEPMRETQYF	TGTGCCAGCAGCCCCGAGCCTATGCGAGAGACCCAGTACTTC
.	TRBV11-2	.	TRBJ2-7	CASSRGLKSYEQYF	TGTGCCAGCAGCCGGGGACTTAAATCCTACGAGCAGTACTTC
TRBD1	TRBV4-1	.	TRBJ2-6	CASSQPQLGPGQESSGANVLTF	TGCGCCAGCAGCCAACCGCAGTTAGGTCCGGGACAGGAGAGCTCTGGGGCCAACGTCCTGACTTTC
.	TRBV10-3	.	TRBJ2-1	CAIRDTGTPTDEQFF	TGTGCCATCAGAGATACTGGGACTCCCACGGATGAGCAGTTCTTC
.	TRBV4-2	.	TRBJ1-5	CASSQVTVSNQPQHF	TGTGCCAGCAGCCAAGTAACAGTTAGCAATCAGCCCCAGCATTTT
.	TRBV5-1	few	TRBJ1-3	CASSPDSPYSGNTIYF	TGCGCCAGCAGCCCGGACAGTCCCTACTCTGGAAACACCATATATTTT
.	TRBV18	few	TRBJ1-1	CASSPNVGRNTEAFF	TGTGCCAGCTCACCAAACGTCGGGAGGAACACTGAAGCTTTCTTT
TRBD2	TRBV28	.	TRBJ2-2	CASSFRSPRGGATGELFF	TGTGCCAGCAGTTTCCGCTCGCCTCGGGGGGGGGCCACCGGGGAGCTGTTTTTT
TRBD2	TRBV10-3	.	TRBJ2-1	CAISDSRTSLNEQFF	TGTGCCATCAGTGACTCCCGGACTAGCCTAAATGAGCAGTTCTTC
.	TRBV6-5	.	TRBJ1-4	CASSYSSGNEKLFF	TGTGCCAGCAGTTACAGTAGCGGGAATGAAAAACTGTTTTTT
.	TRBV27	.	TRBJ2-5	CASSPVGGQETQYF	TGTGCCAGCAGCCCCGTCGGGGGCCAAGAGACCCAGTACTTC
TRBD1	TRBV19	few	TRBJ2-1	CASTRQGEAYNEQFF	TGTGCCAGTACCCGACAGGGTGAGGCCTACAATGAGCAGTTCTTC
.	TRBV6-1	.	TRBJ1-1	CASRPTGNTEAFF	TGTGCCAGCAGGCCCACAGGAAACACTGAAGCTTTCTTT
.	TRBV15	.	TRBJ2-4	CATSREQVLAKNIQYF	TGTGCCACCAGCAGAGAACAGGTACTAGCCAAAAACATTCAGTACTTC
.	TRBV20-1	.	TRBJ2-5	CSAPLQETQYF	TGCAGTGCCCCCCTACAAGAGACCCAGTACTTC
.	TRBV30	.	TRBJ1-1	CAWTGAGGYTEAFF	TGTGCCTGGACAGGGGCGGGGGGCTACACTGAAGCTTTCTTT
.	TRBV6-5	few	TRBJ2-7	CASSGPPHRSYEQYF	TGTGCCAGCAGCGGTCCCCCGCACAGGAGCTACGAGCAGTACTTC
TRBD1	TRBV9	.	TRBJ1-2	CASSPSGTVDYGYTF	TGTGCCAGCAGCCCCTCCGGGACAGTCGACTATGGCTACACCTTC
TRBD1	TRBV5-4	.	TRBJ1-1	CASSARQGLDRNTEAFF	TGTGCCAGCAGCGCGCGACAGGGTTTAGATCGGAACACTGAAGCTTTCTTT
TRBD2	TRBV4-2	.	TRBJ2-3	CASSQEELAGAADTQYF	TGTGCCAGCAGCCAAGAAGAACTAGCGGGGGCGGCAGATACGCAGTATTTT
TRBD1	TRBV6-5	few	TRBJ1-2	CASSDRAGYTF	TGTGCCAGCAGTGACAGGGCCGGCTACACCTTC
.	TRBV7-2	.	TRBJ1-2	CASSQIGADYGYTF	TGTGCCAGCAGCCAAATTGGGGCAGACTATGGCTACACCTTC
.	TRBV5-5	.	TRBJ2-1	CASSLFQIGHFDNEQFF	TGTGCCAGCAGCTTATTCCAGATCGGACATTTCGACAATGAGCAGTTCTTC
TRBD1	TRBV4-2	.	TRBJ1-5	CASSLGGQSNQPQHF	TGTGCCAGCAGCCTCGGGGGACAGTCGAATCAGCCCCAGCATTTT
.	TRBV5-1	.	TRBJ1-1	CASGPQGSYTEAFF	TGCGCCAGCGGCCCTCAGGGTTCGTACACTGAAGCTTTCTTT
.	TRBV29-1	.	TRBJ2-5	CSVEDLQGPWGIQETQYF	TGCAGCGTTGAAGATCTCCAGGGTCCATGGGGCATCCAAGAGACCCAGTACTTC
.	TRBV6-1	.	TRBJ1-4	CASSEQGRRLFF	TGTGCCAGCAGTGAACAGGGGCGGCGACTGTTTTTT
.	TRBV28	few	TRBJ2-5	CASRDFGLETQYF	TGTGCCAGCAGGGACTTCGGGTTGGAGACCCAGTACTTC
TRBD2	TRBV27	.	TRBJ2-3	CASSPYGLAGAASTDTQYF	TGTGCCAGCAGTCCCTACGGACTAGCGGGGGCCGCTAGCACAGATACGCAGTATTTT
TRBD1	TRBV7-9	.	TRBJ2-2	CASRDRVNGELFF	TGTGCCAGCCGAGACAGGGTGAACGGGGAGCTGTTTTTT
TRBD1	TRBV19	few	TRBJ1-2	CASSIPGGQVYGYTF	TGTGCCAGTAGTATCCCCGGGGGACAGGTCTATGGCTACACCTTC
.	TRBV30	.	TRBJ1-1	CAWSVLSRAFF	TGTGCCTGGAGCGTCCTCAGTCGAGCTTTCTTT
.	TRBV6-5	.	TRBJ1-2	CASSYRGASAYGYTF	TGTGCCAGCAGTTACCGGGGGGCTAGTGCCTATGGCTACACCTTC
.	TRBV6-6	.	TRBJ2-7	CASSYSNPSGVSEQYF	TGTGCCAGCAGTTACTCAAACCCCTCGGGGGTTAGCGAGCAGTACTTC
.	TRBV5-8	.	TRBJ1-4	CASSWGGAGTNEKLFF	TGTGCCAGCAGCTGGGGCGGAGCGGGGACTAATGAAAAACTGTTTTTT
TRBD1	TRBV6-1	.	TRBJ2-1	CASSETGGAYNEQFF	TGTGCCAGCAGTGAAACAGGGGGCGCGTACAATGAGCAGTTCTTC